This TCR beta chain is from a study of T cells after yellow fever vaccination. Across the whole study: In the case of low-cell-number fractions, SMART-Seq v4 Ultra Low Input was used for preparation.

Study-wide points: Relatively few clonotypes were ones that appeared in both CD4 and CD8 compartments. In post-booster samples, most primary-vaccination clones reappeared (about 96% CD4, around 87% CD8).

Looked up from germline, CDR1 is MGHRA and CDR2 is YSYEKL. The CDR3 contains 15 residues. V gave up 1 base and J gave up 8 bases; unmatched junction bases: 8. This clonotype has ten or more counts. What it binds is not known. UMIs and a universal primer site were added when TCR cDNA was made by 5'RACE template switching. Via MiXCR, TCRdb re-called the 5' RACE reads, giving one row per CDR3 protein. The sample lists approximately 150,000 distinct CDR3 sequences; around 9.3% were seen once. The specimen was CD8+ T cells sorted from PBMCs, collected 45 days after the yellow fever booster vaccination. This sequence joins TRBV4-1 and TRBJ1-2; TRBD1 agrees at 9 bases. The TCR was taken from a man between 18 and 29 years old who received the YFV17D yellow fever vaccine. CDR3 bases: TGCGCCAGCAGCCAAGTGAAACAGGGGGCTGTCGGCTACACCTTC. It specifies CASSQVKQGAVGYTF.